These 23 T cell receptor beta chains came from one sample sequenced in a study of blood T cell repertoires in COVID-19. Generated by immunoSEQ multiplex PCR, the TCRdb table keeps only in-frame clones and is missing some. In the table there are about 80,000 clones, under 85% of which are singletons. Sequenced input: peripheral blood. Every receptor here comes from a human donor in a cohort sampled during active COVID-19.

This clone was counted between two and nine times. The chain links TRBV7-9 to TRBJ2-6, with 12 bases identical to TRBD2. The CDR3 has 16 amino acids. The V and J ends lost 1 base and 7 bases, in that order; junction bases with no gene match: 2. Germline V gene data show CDR1 as SEHNR and CDR2 as FQNEAQ (reference sequence). The CDR3 is CASSLGTSGVANVLTF. DNA of the CDR3: TGTGCCAGCAGCTTAGGGACTAGCGGGGTCGCCAACGTCCTGACTTTC.

The chain has TRBV6-5 and TRBJ2-3; the D is unclear. There are 11 residues in the CDR3. Per the germline V gene, CDR1 is MNHEY and CDR2 is SVGAGI. Trimming took 3 bases from V and 8 from J, leaving 6 bases between them. This chain's CDR3 is CASSYLGTQYF. The CDR3 bases are TGTGCCAGCAGTTATCTCGGTACGCAGTATTTT.

The chain is built from TRBV5-6 and TRBJ2-4, with a tentative D call TRBD2 (5 bases). From germline, CDR1 is SGHDT and CDR2 YYEEEE. The CDR3 totals 11 residues. Trimming cost V 10 bases and J 5 bases, with 10 bases left between them. This CDR3 is CALVGENIQYF. DNA for the CDR3: TGTGCCCTCGTCGGGGAAAACATTCAGTACTTC. The variable domain in full, completed from reference TRBV5-6 and TRBJ2-4, reads DAGVTQSPTHLIKTRGQQVTLRCSPKSGHDTVSWYQQALGQGPQFIFQYYEEEERQRGNFPDRFSGHQFPNYSSELNVNALLLGDSALYLCALVGENIQYFGAGTRLSVL.

V gene TRBV28 combines with J gene TRBJ2-3, with a possible D match to TRBD1 (6 bases). The CDR3 consists of 16 residues. The germline V and J ends were trimmed by 7 bases and 6 bases, with 23 bases remaining between them. CDR1 and CDR2 (germline): MDHEN, SYDVKM. The CDR3 region has the DNA TGTGCCAGCACCGAGGATGGCAGGGGAAGATTGGATACGCAGTATTTT. The encoded protein is CASTEDGRGRLDTQYF.

This chain uses TRBV5-1 with TRBJ2-3; D might be TRBD2 (5 bases). This CDR3 has 16 amino acids. The germline CDR1 and CDR2 sequences are SGHRS and YFSETQ. Trimming removed 1 base at V and 2 bases at J, with 14 bases between. CDR3 coding DNA: TGCGCCAGCAGCTTGAATCCGGGGTACCTCACAGATACGCAGTATTTT. This codes for CASSLNPGYLTDTQYF.

The chain combines TRBV6-5 with TRBJ1-3, with TRBD1 identical over 7 bases. This CDR3 region has 14 residues. J lost 0 bases, V lost 5 bases, and 1 base had no gene match. Germline CDR1 reads MNHEY; CDR2 reads SVGAGI. The CDR3 bases are TGTGCCAGCAGTCGGACAGGCTCTGGAAACACCATATATTTT. Protein: CASSRTGSGNTIYF.

This clone occurred once. The chain links TRBV6-1 to TRBJ1-5; D may be TRBD1 (5 bases). V was trimmed by 1 base and J by 9 bases, leaving 16 bases between them. There are 15 residues in the CDR3. The germline V gene encodes CDR1 MNHNS and CDR2 SASEGT. CDR3 residues: CASSEEGLRLRPQHF. DNA of the CDR3: TGTGCCAGCAGTGAAGAGGGGCTCCGTTTGCGGCCCCAGCATTTT.

V is TRBV5-5 and J is TRBJ1-1, with TRBD1 identical over 7 bases. The CDR3 consists of 14 residues. J gave up 8 bases and V 2 bases, and 9 bases lay outside the gene matches. The germline gives CDR1 SGHKS, CDR2 YYEKEE (reference sequence). The CDR3 DNA follows: TGTGCCAGCAGCTTTGTGTCCAGGGGGGAGGAAGCTTTCTTT. Its protein product is CASSFVSRGEEAFF.

The rearrangement links TRBV18 to TRBJ1-2; 10 nucleotides match TRBD1. The V gene's germline CDR1 is KGHSH and CDR2 LQKENI. This CDR3 is 14 amino acids long. V lost 3 bases and J lost 4; bases outside the gene matches: 2. This CDR3 reads CASSPRTGGYGYTF. The CDR3 DNA reads as TGTGCCAGCTCACCCCGGACAGGGGGCTATGGCTACACCTTC.

Only one count was recorded for this clone. The genes are TRBV3-1 (or the pseudogene TRBV3-2) and TRBJ2-7; 8 nucleotides agree with TRBD1. The germline gives CDR1 LGHDT, CDR2 YNNKEL (reference sequence). V was clipped by 5 bases and J by 9 bases; unmatched bases: 12. This CDR3 comprises 14 residues. The DNA for the CDR3 is TGTGCCAGCAGCTCTGACAGGGGCTCCGGTGGGCAGTACTTC. Translated: CASSSDRGSGGQYF.

The chain uses TRBV6-1 and TRBJ1-2; 7 bases map to TRBD1. Germline CDR1 is MNHNS and CDR2 is SASEGT. V was pared by 2 bases and J by 4 bases, with 10 bases of the junction left unmatched. The CDR3 spans 16 residues. The CDR3 is CASSESRTGLFYGYTF. The CDR3 coding sequence is TGTGCCAGCAGTGAATCTCGGACAGGACTATTCTATGGCTACACCTTC.

The V call is TRBV18, the J call TRBJ1-2; TRBD1 matches 8 bases. The V and J ends lost 3 bases and 0 bases, in that order; junction bases with no gene match: 12. The CDR3 is made up of 18 amino acids. Germline CDR1 and CDR2: KGHSH and LQKENI. CDR3 bases: TGTGCCAGCTCACCTACTCCGGGACAGGTCGGTGCTAACTATGGCTACACCTTC. This sequence encodes CASSPTPGQVGANYGYTF.

The chain employs TRBV5-1 and TRBJ1-1; D is unresolved. V was trimmed by 1 base and J by 0 bases, leaving 7 bases between them. The CDR3 is made up of 14 amino acids. Germline CDR1 and CDR2: SGHRS and YFSETQ. The CDR3 nucleotides read TGCGCCAGCAGCTTGTGGCAGATGAACACTGAAGCTTTCTTT. Its translation: CASSLWQMNTEAFF. The full variable domain, rest sourced from reference TRBV5-1 and TRBJ1-1, is KAGVTQTPRYLIKTRGQQVTLSCSPISGHRSVSWYQQTPGQGLQFLFEYFSETQRNKGNFPGRFSGRQFSNSRSEMNVSTLELGDSALYLCASSLWQMNTEAFFGQGTRLTVV.

This clone was picked up a small number of times. V usage is TRBV3-1 (or the pseudogene TRBV3-2) and J usage is TRBJ2-7; 7 nucleotides line up with TRBD1. V shed 4 bases, J shed 2 bases, and the junction held 8 bases outside the gene matches. CDR3 length: 15 amino acids. From germline, CDR1 is LGHDT and CDR2 YNNKEL (reference sequence). CDR3 in amino acids: CASSPENRGPYEQYF. CDR3 coding DNA: TGTGCCAGCAGCCCAGAAAACAGGGGACCCTACGAGCAGTACTTC.

V usage is TRBV3-1 (or the pseudogene TRBV3-2) and J usage is TRBJ2-1, with D perhaps TRBD2 (6 bases). V lost 0 bases and J 9 bases, leaving 15 bases between the germline ends. The CDR3 spans 15 residues. The germline V gene encodes CDR1 LGHDT and CDR2 YNNKEL (reference sequence). The CDR3 DNA is TGTGCCAGCAGCCAAGATAGCGGACGCGAGGGTGAGCAGTTCTTC. Its protein is CASSQDSGREGEQFF.

The chain recombines TRBV19 with TRBJ1-5; maybe TRBD1 (5 bases). Germline V lookup: CDR1 LNHDA, CDR2 SQIVND (reference sequence). Deletions cut 7 bases from V and 2 bases from J, with 12 bases between. This CDR3 spans 14 amino acids. The CDR3 DNA reads TGTGCCAGTACCTCCCTAGGGGGCAATCAGCCCCAGCATTTT. It translates to CASTSLGGNQPQHF.

This chain connects TRBV11-3 to TRBJ2-1; TRBD1 matches at 7 bases. This CDR3 has 15 residues. With V trimmed by 5 bases and J by 6 bases, 10 bases remained unmatched. The germline gives CDR1 SGHNT, CDR2 YENEEA. CDR3 sequence (DNA): TGTGCCAGCAGCCCGAGGATGGACAGGTCCAATGAGCAGTTCTTC. Translation: CASSPRMDRSNEQFF.

The chain links TRBV18 to TRBJ1-1, with 7 bases matching TRBD1. The CDR3 extends over 15 amino acids. V shed 1 base, J shed 1 base, and the junction held 3 bases outside the gene matches. From germline, CDR1 is KGHSH and CDR2 LQKENI. The CDR3 is CASSPRTGANTEAFF. The CDR3 coding sequence is TGTGCCAGCTCACCACGGACAGGAGCGAACACTGAAGCTTTCTTT.

This clone is large (0.1 to 1%) within its sample. Other DNA sequences in the sample encode the same CDR3. The chain is built from TRBV5-6 and TRBJ1-2; weak D call: TRBD1 (6 bases). In germline, CDR1 is SGHDT, CDR2 YYEEEE. The germline V and J ends were trimmed by 0 bases and 6 bases, with 9 bases remaining between them. This CDR3 spans 13 amino acids. Written as DNA, the CDR3 is TGTGCCAGCAGCTTGGCAGGGGTACATGGCTACACCTTC. Protein product: CASSLAGVHGYTF.

V is TRBV3-1 (or the pseudogene TRBV3-2) and J is TRBJ2-5; D gene ambiguous. Germline V gene sequence: CDR1 LGHDT, CDR2 YNNKEL (reference sequence). CDR3 length: 11 residues. V gave up 3 bases and J gave up 4 bases, with 3 bases separating them. The CDR3 DNA reads as TGTGCCAGCAGCCATATAGAGACCCAGTACTTC. Protein: CASSHIETQYF.

The chain has TRBV7-9 and TRBJ1-3; no definite D call. Germline V gene data show CDR1 as SEHNR and CDR2 as FQNEAQ (reference sequence). The CDR3 has 16 amino acids. V lost 1 base, J lost 0 bases, and 10 bases lay in between. For the CDR3, the DNA is TGTGCCAGCAGCTTAGGGCCCATTGTCTCTGGAAACACCATATATTTT. This sequence encodes CASSLGPIVSGNTIYF.

This clone has a single count. The chain employs TRBV7-9 and TRBJ1-2; D is ambiguous. The germline V gene encodes CDR1 SEHNR and CDR2 FQNEAQ (reference sequence). The CDR3 contains 13 residues. Trimming pared 1 base from V and 10 bases from J, leaving 13 bases between. CDR3 bases: TGTGCCAGCAGCTTAGAGACGGGGATGGACTACACCTTC. It codes for CASSLETGMDYTF.

The sample holds one count of this clone. The V gene is TRBV2, the J gene TRBJ2-3; 7 bases are shared with TRBD1. With 4 bases clipped from V and 4 bases from J, the junction kept 8 bases outside the gene matches. The CDR3 extends over 15 amino acids. Germline CDR1 and CDR2: SNHLY and FYNNEI. CDR3 sequence (DNA): TGTGCCAGCAGTGCCCCGCAGGGGGTCCCAGATACGCAGTATTTT. Its translation: CASSAPQGVPDTQYF.